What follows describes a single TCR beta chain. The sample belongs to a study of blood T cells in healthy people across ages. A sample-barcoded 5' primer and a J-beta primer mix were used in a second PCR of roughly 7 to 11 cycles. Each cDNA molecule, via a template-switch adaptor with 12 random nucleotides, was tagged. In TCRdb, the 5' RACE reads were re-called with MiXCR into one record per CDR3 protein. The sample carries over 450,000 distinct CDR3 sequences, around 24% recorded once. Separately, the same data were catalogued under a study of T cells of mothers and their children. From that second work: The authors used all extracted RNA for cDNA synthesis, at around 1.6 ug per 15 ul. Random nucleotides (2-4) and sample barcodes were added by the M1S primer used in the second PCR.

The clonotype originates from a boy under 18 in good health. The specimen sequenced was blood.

Here the CDR3 reads CASSGRVMETQYF. In nucleotides, the CDR3 is TGTGCCAGCAGTGGCCGGGTAATGGAGACCCAGTACTTC. The V gene is TRBV6-1, the J gene TRBJ2-5; D not resolved. Germline lookup yields CDR1 MNHNS and CDR2 SASEGT. The CDR3 loop spans 13 amino acids. Trimming cost V 4 bases and J 5 bases, with 11 bases left between them.